The entry that follows covers one T cell receptor (beta chain) sequence. The trim removed 4 bases at V and 0 bases at J, leaving 10 bases unmatched. Germline CDR1 and CDR2: KGHSH and LQKENI. The CDR3 runs 18 residues. These data belong to a study of blood T cell repertoires in COVID-19. Study in general: There were acute and convalescent COVID-19 samples, and they came from the United States, Italy and Spain. The cDNA or gDNA used as material had been derived from T cells, B-cell-depleted T cells, or PBMCs.

In the source study's methods: Estimation of nucleated cell counts was performed using reference gene primer amplification. Measured with immunoSEQ multiplex PCR; TCRdb has only the in-frame clones, and not every one. The V and J calls and the clone size are those of that table, but D and trimming were determined from the DNA. The data hold 130,000 to 150,000 clones, with around 83% observed a single time. This receptor was obtained from a woman in her forties or fifties who had been exposed to COVID-19. V gene TRBV18 combines with J gene TRBJ1-3; 9 bases line up with TRBD1. The sample taken for sequencing was PBMCs or T cells enriched from blood (not recorded which). CDR3 bases: TGTGCCAGCTCACGGGGCCAGGGACAGGGATCCTCTGGAAACACCATATATTTT. It codes for CASSRGQGQGSSGNTIYF.